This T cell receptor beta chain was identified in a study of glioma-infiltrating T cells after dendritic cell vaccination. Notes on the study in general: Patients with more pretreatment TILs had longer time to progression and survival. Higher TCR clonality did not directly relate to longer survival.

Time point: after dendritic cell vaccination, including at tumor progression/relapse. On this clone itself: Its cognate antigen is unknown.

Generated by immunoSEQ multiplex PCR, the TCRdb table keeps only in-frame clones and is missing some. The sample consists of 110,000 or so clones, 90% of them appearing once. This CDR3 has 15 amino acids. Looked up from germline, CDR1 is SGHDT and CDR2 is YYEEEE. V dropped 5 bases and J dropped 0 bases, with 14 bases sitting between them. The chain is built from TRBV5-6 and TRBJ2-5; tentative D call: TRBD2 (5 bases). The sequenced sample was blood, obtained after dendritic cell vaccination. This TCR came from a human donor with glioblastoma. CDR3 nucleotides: TGTGCCAGCAGTTCTTCAGCGGCCAACCAAGAGACCCAGTACTTC. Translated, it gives CASSSSAANQETQYF.